This T cell receptor (beta chain) was identified during a study of Ad26.COV2.S vaccination and SARS-CoV-2 variants. Study at large: Trial arm assignment for the donor was COV1001 Ad26.COV2.S.

The CDR3 has 13 residues. Trimming cost V 3 bases and J 5 bases, with 11 bases left between them. The germline V gene has CDR1 GTSNPN and CDR2 SVGIG (reference sequence). To note about this clone: No antigen is known for it.

Using immunoSEQ multiplex PCR, the repertoire was profiled, and TCRdb retains in-frame clones only, with some absent. Among fewer than 800,000 clones, around 92% were seen once, and the ten largest hold approximately 1.5%. Findings and limits, study-wide: It is possible that the TCR breadth and depth analyses underestimated the total T cell responses. Responses of spike-specific T cells (both CD8+ and CD4+) reportedly showed substantial breadth after vaccination.

Treatment: around 19 received Ad26.COV2.S at low or high dose, single or two shots; about 5 received placebo; per-sample allocation not given. Specimens were obtained on day 63 following the first vaccine or placebo injection. As its vector, the vaccine had Ad26, which expressed Wuhan-strain SARS-CoV-2 spike. Sequencing used peripheral blood, obtained in a trial of Ad26.COV2.S vaccine versus placebo. This TCR derives from a person aged 18 to 65 who received the Ad26.COV2.S COVID-19 vaccine or a placebo. The V and J genes are TRBV30 and TRBJ2-1; the D gene is possibly TRBD2 (5 bases). The CDR3: CAWRLVLHNEQFF. DNA for the CDR3: TGTGCCTGGAGACTAGTACTACACAATGAGCAGTTCTTC.